This T cell receptor beta chain was captured in a study of blood T cell repertoires in COVID-19. Study in general: Sources were T cells, B-cell-depleted T cells, or PBMCs; the material itself was cDNA or gDNA.

With respect to this clone: The same CDR3 arises from other DNA sequences in this sample as well.

The repertoire was sequenced with immunoSEQ multiplex PCR; TCRdb's copy has only in-frame clones and lacks some. The repertoire includes over 100,000 clones, 80% to 85% of them detected once, and 0.83% sits in the top ten. The CDR3 spans 11 residues. The V gene's germline CDR1 is MDHEN and CDR2 SYDVKM. The V end was cut by 5 bases, the J end by 3 bases, with 5 bases between. This chain links TRBV28 with TRBJ2-7, with D uncertain. Specimen: peripheral blood. The receptor's source is a woman in her sixties or seventies with acute or convalescent COVID-19. The CDR3 bases are TGTGCCAGCAGTCCCCACTACGAGCAGTACTTC. Its translation: CASSPHYEQYF.